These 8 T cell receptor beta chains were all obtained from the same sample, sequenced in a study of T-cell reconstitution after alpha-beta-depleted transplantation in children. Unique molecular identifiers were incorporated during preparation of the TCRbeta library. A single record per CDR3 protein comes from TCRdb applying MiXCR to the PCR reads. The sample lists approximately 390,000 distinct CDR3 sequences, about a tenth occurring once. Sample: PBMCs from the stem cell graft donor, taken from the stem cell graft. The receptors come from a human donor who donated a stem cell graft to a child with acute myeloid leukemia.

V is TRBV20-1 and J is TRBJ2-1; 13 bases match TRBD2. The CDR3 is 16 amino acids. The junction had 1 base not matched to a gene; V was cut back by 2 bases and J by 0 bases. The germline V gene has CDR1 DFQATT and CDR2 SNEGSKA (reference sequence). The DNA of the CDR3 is TGCAGTGCTAGACGGACTAGCGGGAGCTCCTACAATGAGCAGTTCTTC. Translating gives CSARRTSGSSYNEQFF.

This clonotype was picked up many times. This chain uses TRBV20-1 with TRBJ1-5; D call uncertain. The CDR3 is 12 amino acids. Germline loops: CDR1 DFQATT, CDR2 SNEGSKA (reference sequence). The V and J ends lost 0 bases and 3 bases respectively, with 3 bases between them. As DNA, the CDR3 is TGCAGTGCTAGAGACAACAATCAGCCCCAGCATTTT. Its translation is CSARDNNQPQHF.

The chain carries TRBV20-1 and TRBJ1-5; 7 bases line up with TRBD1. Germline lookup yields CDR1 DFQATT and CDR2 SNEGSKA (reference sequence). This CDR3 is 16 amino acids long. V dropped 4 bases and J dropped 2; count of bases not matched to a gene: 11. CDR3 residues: CSATLGQVGGNQPQHF. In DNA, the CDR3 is TGCAGTGCTACGTTAGGACAGGTCGGAGGCAATCAGCCCCAGCATTTT.

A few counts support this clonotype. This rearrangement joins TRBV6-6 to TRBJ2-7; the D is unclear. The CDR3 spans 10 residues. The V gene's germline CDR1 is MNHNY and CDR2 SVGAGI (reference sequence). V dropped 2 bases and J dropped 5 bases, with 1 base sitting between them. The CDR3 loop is CASSYNEQYF. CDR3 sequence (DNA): TGTGCCAGCAGTTACAACGAGCAGTACTTC.

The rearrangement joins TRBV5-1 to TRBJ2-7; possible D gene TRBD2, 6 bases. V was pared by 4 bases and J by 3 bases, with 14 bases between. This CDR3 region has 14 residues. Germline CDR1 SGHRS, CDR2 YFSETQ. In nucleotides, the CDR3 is TGCGCCAGCAGCCTAGGGATCGGGGGCTACGAGCAGTACTTC. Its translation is CASSLGIGGYEQYF. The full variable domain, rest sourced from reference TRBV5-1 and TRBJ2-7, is KAGVTQTPRYLIKTRGQQVTLSCSPISGHRSVSWYQQTPGQGLQFLFEYFSETQRNKGNFPGRFSGRQFSNSRSEMNVSTLELGDSALYLCASSLGIGGYEQYFGPGTRLTVT.

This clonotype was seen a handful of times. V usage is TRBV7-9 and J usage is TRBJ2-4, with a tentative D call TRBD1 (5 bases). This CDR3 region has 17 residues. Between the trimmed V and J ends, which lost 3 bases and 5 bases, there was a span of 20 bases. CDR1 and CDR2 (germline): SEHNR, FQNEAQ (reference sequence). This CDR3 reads CASSLDGALGEENIQYF. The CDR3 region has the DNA TGTGCCAGCAGCTTGGATGGGGCTTTAGGAGAGGAAAACATTCAGTACTTC.

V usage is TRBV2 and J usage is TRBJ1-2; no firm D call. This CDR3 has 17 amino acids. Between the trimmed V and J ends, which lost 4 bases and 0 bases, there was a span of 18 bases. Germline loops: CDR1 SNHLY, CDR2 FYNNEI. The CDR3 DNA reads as TGTGCCAGCAGTGCCGTCACTCTAGACACGTCTAACTATGGCTACACCTTC. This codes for CASSAVTLDTSNYGYTF.

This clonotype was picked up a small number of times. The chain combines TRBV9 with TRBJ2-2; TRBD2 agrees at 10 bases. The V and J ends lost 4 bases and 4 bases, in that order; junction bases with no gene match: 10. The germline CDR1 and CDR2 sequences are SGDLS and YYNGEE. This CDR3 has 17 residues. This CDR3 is CASSPPSGGPITGELFF. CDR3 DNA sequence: TGTGCCAGCAGCCCCCCTAGCGGGGGCCCGATCACCGGGGAGCTGTTTTTT.